A single sample is the source of the 18 T cell receptor beta chains below, sequenced in a study of response to subunit inactivated influenza vaccine. In TCRdb, the RT-PCR reads were re-called with MiXCR into one record per CDR3 protein. Here the sample spans 150,000 or so distinct CDR3 sequences, under 13% being singletons. The sample consisted of non-naive T cells sorted from PBMCs, taken roughly 48 days after vaccination. All receptors come from a man in his fifties who received an inactivated influenza vaccine.

In this sample, this clonotype turned up many times. The chain links TRBV5-1 to TRBJ1-6; D ambiguous. CDR3 length: 16 amino acids. The V gene's germline CDR1 is SGHRS and CDR2 YFSETQ. Between the trimmed V and J ends, which lost 0 bases and 7 bases, there was a span of 14 bases. CDR3 nucleotide sequence: TGCGCCAGCAGCTTGGCCAGCCGAGACATCAATTCACCCCTCCACTTT. It encodes CASSLASRDINSPLHF.

At least ten counts were recorded for this clonotype. The gene calls are TRBV24-1 and TRBJ2-5, with 7 bases fitting TRBD1. The CDR3 runs to 13 residues. Per germline, CDR1 KGHDR and CDR2 SFDVKD. Losses at the gene ends were 9 bases for V and 5 bases for J; bases not matched to a gene: 8. DNA for the CDR3: TGTGCCACCGGATCTGGGACAGATGAGACCCAGTACTTC. This gives the protein CATGSGTDETQYF.

This chain joins TRBV28 and TRBJ1-2; D unresolved. Germline CDR1 and CDR2: MDHEN and SYDVKM. V was shortened by 5 bases and J by 5 bases, with 15 bases between the two germline ends. The CDR3 spans 14 residues. CDR3 sequence (DNA): TGTGCCAGCAGTCCCTTAGGGCAGACGTATGGCTACACCTTC. Its protein is CASSPLGQTYGYTF.

This clonotype was found many times. The rearrangement joins TRBV20-1 to TRBJ2-3; the D is unclear. Germline V gene sequence: CDR1 DFQATT, CDR2 SNEGSKA (reference sequence). Trimming removed 6 bases from V and 3 bases from J, with 16 bases in between. This CDR3 has 14 amino acids. The CDR3 protein is CSAPALASTDTQYF. The CDR3 nucleotides read TGCAGTGCACCAGCGTTGGCGTCAACAGATACGCAGTATTTT.

This clonotype was observed at least ten times. The chain uses TRBV7-2 and TRBJ2-7; D possibly corresponds to TRBD1 (6 bases). CDR3 length equals 13 residues. The germline gives CDR1 SGHTA, CDR2 FQGNSA. Trimming cost V 3 bases and J 5 bases, with 11 bases left between them. The CDR3 here is CASSFTGLDEQYF. DNA for the CDR3: TGTGCCAGCAGCTTTACAGGGCTCGACGAGCAGTACTTC. The variable domain in full, completed from reference TRBV7-2 and TRBJ2-7, reads GAGVSQSPSNKVTEKGKDVELRCDPISGHTALYWYRQSLGQGLEFLIYFQGNSAPDKSGLPSDRFSAERTGGSVSTLTIQRTQQEDSAVYLCASSFTGLDEQYFGPGTRLTVT.

This clonotype occurred a few times. The rearrangement links TRBV20-1 to TRBJ2-7, with D possibly matching TRBD2 (5 bases). There are 14 residues in the CDR3. CDR1 and CDR2 (germline): DFQATT, SNEGSKA (reference sequence). V dropped 5 bases and J dropped 2 bases, with 16 bases sitting between them. The CDR3 bases are TGCAGTGCTTTCTCGGGGTCCGCGACCTACGAGCAGTACTTC. This codes for CSAFSGSATYEQYF.

In this sample, this clonotype turned up a few times. The J gene is TRBJ2-1, the V gene TRBV12-3 or TRBV12-4; 7 nucleotides align to TRBD2. Unmatched junction bases numbered 9, after V lost 3 bases and J lost 7 bases. The CDR3 covers 15 residues. CDR3 DNA sequence: TGTGCCAGCAGTTTCATGGGACTAATTTTGAATGAGCAGTTCTTC. Its protein product is CASSFMGLILNEQFF.

The gene calls are TRBV10-1 and TRBJ1-1; D not certain. V lost 5 bases to trimming and J lost 1 base, with 5 bases between them. The CDR3 totals 12 residues. Germline V gene sequence: CDR1 WNHNN, CDR2 SYGVQD (reference sequence). The DNA for the CDR3 is TGCGCCAGCAGTCGTACGAACACTGAAGCTTTCTTT. This codes for CASSRTNTEAFF.

The chain links TRBV5-6 to TRBJ1-2; 7 positions match TRBD1. CDR3 length: 14 amino acids. Germline CDR1 SGHDT, CDR2 YYEEEE. With V trimmed by 9 bases and J by 2 bases, 10 bases remained unmatched. CDR3 in DNA: TGTGCCATCGGCCCGGGCAGGGGGAACTATGGCTACACCTTC. Amino acids: CAIGPGRGNYGYTF.

This clonotype was seen a handful of times. The rearrangement links TRBV29-1 to TRBJ1-4; TRBD1 matches 7 bases. V was clipped by 6 bases and J by 8 bases; unmatched bases: 9. The germline gives CDR1 SQVTM, CDR2 ANQGSEA. This CDR3 comprises 13 residues. The CDR3 reads CSVETGRGEKLFF. The CDR3 DNA is TGCAGCGTGGAGACAGGGAGGGGCGAAAAACTGTTTTTT.

At least ten counts were recorded for this clonotype. The gene calls are TRBV20-1 and TRBJ1-6; no firm D call. The CDR3 runs 13 residues. V was clipped by 6 bases and J by 0 bases, with 6 bases between them. Germline lookup yields CDR1 DFQATT and CDR2 SNEGSKA (reference sequence). The CDR3 loop is CSAVNSYNSPLHF. Written as DNA, the CDR3 is TGCAGTGCCGTTAACTCCTATAATTCACCCCTCCACTTT.

This clonotype occurred many times. V usage is TRBV7-2 and J usage is TRBJ2-5; 9 nucleotides agree with TRBD2. Germline V gene sequence: CDR1 SGHTA, CDR2 FQGNSA. The V segment lost 2 bases and the J segment 5 bases; nucleotides outside the gene matches: 9. The CDR3 spans 16 residues. The DNA for the CDR3 is TGTGCCAGCAGCTTAACGGCGGGAGGGCCCTTTGAGACCCAGTACTTC. It codes for CASSLTAGGPFETQYF.

This clonotype appeared many times. This chain links TRBV28 with TRBJ2-3; D may be TRBD1 or TRBD2 (5 bases each). The CDR3 consists of 14 residues. Trimming removed 3 bases at V and 0 bases at J, with 7 bases between. Germline CDR1 and CDR2: MDHEN and SYDVKM. This CDR3 is CASSFRESTDTQYF. The CDR3 region has the DNA TGTGCCAGCAGTTTCAGGGAGAGCACAGATACGCAGTATTTT.

The rearrangement joins TRBV20-1 to TRBJ2-3, with D possibly TRBD1 on 6 matching bases. V was clipped by 1 base and J by 2 bases, with 13 bases between them. The CDR3 extends over 15 amino acids. Germline loops: CDR1 DFQATT, CDR2 SNEGSKA (reference sequence). CDR3 sequence: CSARGHGTNTDTQYF. CDR3 nucleotides: TGCAGTGCTAGAGGCCACGGGACAAACACAGATACGCAGTATTTT.

The rearrangement links TRBV20-1 to TRBJ2-3, with 7 nucleotides matching TRBD2. The CDR3 has 16 residues. After removal of 2 bases from V and 1 base from J, the junction contained 9 bases not matched to a gene. The V gene's germline CDR1 is DFQATT and CDR2 SNEGSKA (reference sequence). The CDR3 is CSARWGGMRGTDTQYF. CDR3 DNA sequence: TGCAGTGCTAGATGGGGGGGAATGCGGGGCACAGATACGCAGTATTTT.

The chain joins TRBV10-3 to TRBJ2-5, with 7 positions matching TRBD1. Trimming took 3 bases from V and 5 from J; bases not matched to a gene: 9. The CDR3 extends over 15 amino acids. Germline V lookup: CDR1 ENHRY, CDR2 SYGVKD. CDR3 region: CAISDPGTAWETQYF. The CDR3 DNA follows: TGTGCCATCAGTGACCCTGGGACAGCCTGGGAGACCCAGTACTTC.

J is TRBJ2-5 and V is TRBV12-3 or TRBV12-4, with TRBD2 matching over 10 bases. The V and J ends lost 5 bases and 2 bases, in that order; junction bases with no gene match: 17. This CDR3 comprises 19 residues. The CDR3 DNA reads as TGTGCCAGCAGTCTGAAGCGGGAGGGCCTTCTAACGAGGCAAGAGACCCAGTACTTC. It translates to CASSLKREGLLTRQETQYF.

The CDR3 DNA is TGTGCCAGCAGCCGCTTAGCGGGAGCAACATACAATGAGCAGTTCTTC. It is translated as CASSRLAGATYNEQFF. This rearrangement joins TRBV7-2 to TRBJ2-1; 9 bases map to TRBD2. Germline CDR1 and CDR2: SGHTA and FQGNSA. CDR3 length equals 16 residues. V lost 5 bases to trimming and J lost 4 bases; unmatched junction nucleotides: 9.